This T cell receptor (beta chain) was identified in a study of blood T cell repertoires in COVID-19 (dated by TCRdb to 2019 to 2021). With respect to the entire study: Collaborator samples came from the United States, Italy and Spain and covered acute and convalescent phases of COVID-19. Deeply sampled blood TCRbeta repertoires from subjects exposed to, actively infected with, or recovered from COVID-19 were included in the dataset. Nearly every sample came with metadata listing a de-identified subject ID, COVID-19 status, age in years and sex. The prospective study material was composed of cDNA or gDNA derived from T cells, B-cell-depleted T cells, or PBMCs. The samples were drawn from two sources: the first 160 participants of the ongoing ImmuneRACE study, and 1,000 to 1,500 subjects contributed by 6 global collaborators. A freely available public database, intended as a resource for researchers studying the immune response to SARS-CoV-2, is where the repertoires were released. Where HLA class I and class II types were available, the types were taken from metadata supplied by the sample provider, not from assay-based typing. Broader findings and caveats from the paper: The amount of clinical and demographic metadata varied by source and participant and was provided uncurated.

Notes on this clone: No cognate antigen has been identified for it. Nothing much larger sits one base from this clone, and base qualities are not available.

TCRbeta CDR3 regions were amplified from genomic DNA using the immunoSEQ Assay, a bias-controlled multiplex PCR. In the original analysis: The number of nucleated cells in each sample was estimated by amplification of reference gene primers within the assay. To quantify the absolute abundance of each unique TCRbeta CDR3 rearrangement, sequence reads were collapsed and filtered. For each sample, productive Simpson clonality was calculated as the square root of Simpson's diversity index across productive rearrangements. TCRdb stores this immuneACCESS table with in-frame sequences only. Part of the clones is absent; in the studies checked, under half of the shortfall reflects unresolved V genes, and no reason is known for the rest. Clone size and V and J calls were adopted from that table, with D and trimming inferred from the DNA. The sample table lists nearly 250,000 clones, roughly 88% of them with a count of one. Clones ranked in the top ten supply around 2.1% of the sample.

The V end loses 1 base and the J end loses 7 bases, and a stretch of 9 bases separates them. From the cysteine through the phenylalanine, the CDR3 covers 13 amino acids. Only the CDR3 DNA is retained, 39 bases long and in frame from the first base. From a lookup of the germline V gene, CDR1 and CDR2 are SGHNT and YENEEA. Enrolling through a virtual design, the prospective study's participants ranged in age from roughly 18 to 90 years and lived across some 22 United States geographic areas. Cohort assignment in the prospective study relied on participant-reported clinical history from a screening survey and a study questionnaire. For ImmuneRACE Cohort 3, a participant was defined as recovered based on two consecutive negative NP/OP PCR tests, clearance by a healthcare professional, or resolution of symptoms. In the prospective study, mobile phlebotomists collected whole blood, serum and a nasopharyngeal or oropharyngeal swab from each participant. Over a roughly 2-month period, participants in the prospective study had the option of providing additional blood draws and questionnaires. Before DNA extraction, blood samples from the prospective study were shipped at room temperature or frozen.

Sequences were obtained from PBMCs or T cells enriched from blood (not recorded which). This TCR was sampled from a woman in her fifties or sixties who had recovered from COVID-19. The rearranged chain carries TRBV11-3 and TRBJ2-3; confidence is insufficient to name the D gene. The CDR3 amino acid sequence is: CASSLVRGNTQYF. The DNA reads TGTGCCAGCAGCTTAGTTAGAGGAAATACGCAGTATTTT.